The sequence of this T cell receptor beta chain was determined in a study of CD8 T cells in ankylosing spondylitis. Regarding the study as a whole: Reportedly, disease-linked clones are significantly enriched in ankylosing spondylitis patients' matched synovial fluid. Ankylosing spondylitis blood appeared to be characterized by a TCR beta motif of about 8 highly homologous variants.

TCRdb re-analysed the 5' RACE reads in MiXCR, keeping a single row per CDR3 protein. Among around 160,000 distinct CDR3 sequences, 11% were seen once, and the ten largest hold about 28%. Between the trimmed V and J ends, which lost 4 bases and 6 bases, there was a span of 11 bases. The CDR3 contains 13 residues. The germline gives CDR1 SGDLS, CDR2 YYNGEE. The table lists this clonotype with many counts. Its target is not known. The gene calls are TRBV9 and TRBJ2-1, with D perhaps matching TRBD1 or TRBD2 (5 bases each). The sequence came from a male donor with ankylosing spondylitis or in good health (not recorded which). The specimen was blood, either unsorted or a sorted T cell fraction (not recorded which). The CDR3, as DNA: TGTGCCAGCAGCCTCCCGGGGCCCAATGAGCAGTTCTTC. Its protein is CASSLPGPNEQFF. The variable domain in full, with the rest retrieved from reference TRBV9 and TRBJ2-1, is DSGVTQTPKHLITATGQRVTLRCSPRSGDLSVYWYQQSLDQGLQFLIQYYNGEERAKGNILERFSAQQFPDLHSELNLSSLELGDSALYFCASSLPGPNEQFFGPGTRLTVL.